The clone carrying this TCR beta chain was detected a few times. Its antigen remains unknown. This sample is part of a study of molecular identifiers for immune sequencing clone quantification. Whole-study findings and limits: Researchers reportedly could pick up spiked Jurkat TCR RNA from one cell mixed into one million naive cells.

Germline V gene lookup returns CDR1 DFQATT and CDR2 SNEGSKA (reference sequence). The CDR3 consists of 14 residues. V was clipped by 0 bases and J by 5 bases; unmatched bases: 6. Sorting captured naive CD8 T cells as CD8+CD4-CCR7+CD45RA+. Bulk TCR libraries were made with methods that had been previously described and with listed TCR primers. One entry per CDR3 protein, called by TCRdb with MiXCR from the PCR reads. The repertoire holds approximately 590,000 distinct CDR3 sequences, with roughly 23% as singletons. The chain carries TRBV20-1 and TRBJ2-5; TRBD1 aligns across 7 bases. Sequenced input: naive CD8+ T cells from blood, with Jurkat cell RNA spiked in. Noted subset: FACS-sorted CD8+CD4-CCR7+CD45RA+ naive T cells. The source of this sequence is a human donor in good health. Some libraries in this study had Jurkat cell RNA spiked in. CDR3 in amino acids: CSARDRTGQETQYF. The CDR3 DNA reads TGCAGTGCTAGAGATCGGACAGGTCAGGAGACCCAGTACTTC.